These 7 T cell receptor beta chains were sequenced from one sample in a study of blood T cell repertoires in COVID-19. Assay used: immunoSEQ multiplex PCR; TCRdb lists only in-frame clones, some missing. The profile shows about 170,000 clones, approximately 85% of them singletons. The sample comprised peripheral blood. The receptors originated from a man older than 75 with COVID-19, enrolled during active disease.

V gene TRBV12-5 combines with J gene TRBJ1-1; D is unclear. The germline CDR1 and CDR2 sequences are LGHNT and FRNRAP. With 0 bases removed from V and 4 bases from J, the gap between germline ends came to 15 bases. CDR3 length: 16 residues. Here the CDR3 DNA reads TGTGCTAGTGGTTTGGTACATTCCGGGTCGGGCACTGAAGCTTTCTTT. Its translation is CASGLVHSGSGTEAFF.

The J gene is TRBJ2-1, the V gene TRBV29-1; 10 nucleotides agree with TRBD2. V lost 4 bases to trimming and J lost 1 base; unmatched junction nucleotides: 16. Germline V gene lookup returns CDR1 SQVTM and CDR2 ANQGSEA. CDR3 length: 19 residues. Here the CDR3 DNA reads TGCAGCGTTGGGGGGTCTGGGACTAGCGCCGCTCGGTCCTACAATGAGCAGTTCTTC. This gives the protein CSVGGSGTSAARSYNEQFF.

The V gene is TRBV11-2, the J gene TRBJ1-1, with 10 bases matching TRBD1. Germline V CDR1 and CDR2: SGHAT, FQNNGV. The CDR3 is 14 amino acids. With V trimmed by 5 bases and J by 6 bases, 6 bases remained unmatched. CDR3: CASSPRQGASEAFF. The CDR3 DNA sequence: TGTGCCAGCAGCCCACGACAGGGGGCCTCTGAAGCTTTCTTT.

This chain connects TRBV6-5 to TRBJ2-7, with D tentatively TRBD2 (7 bases). The V end lost 10 bases, the J end lost 1 base, and 17 bases lay between the germline ends. Per the germline V gene, CDR1 is MNHEY and CDR2 is SVGAGI. The CDR3 length is 14 residues. The CDR3 loop reads CATRGGEHSYEQYF. The DNA for the CDR3 is TGTGCCACTAGGGGGGGCGAGCATTCCTACGAGCAGTACTTC.

The J gene is TRBJ1-1, the V gene TRBV19, with TRBD1 matching 9 bases. Trimming at V came to 3 bases and at J to 10 bases, leaving 12 bases not matched to a gene. CDR1 is LNHDA, CDR2 SQIVND, per germline (reference sequence). CDR3 length equals 15 residues. CDR3 DNA sequence: TGTGCCAGTAGTATGCGGACCGGGACAGGGTATAGAGCTTTCTTT. It translates to CASSMRTGTGYRAFF.

This chain joins TRBV7-2 and TRBJ2-1, with 9 nucleotides matching TRBD1. The length of the CDR3 is 13 residues. Germline V lookup: CDR1 SGHTA, CDR2 FQGNSA. Losses at the gene ends were 5 bases for V and 5 bases for J; bases not matched to a gene: 1. The DNA of the CDR3 is TGTGCCAGCAGCAGGGACAGGGACAATGAGCAGTTCTTC. Protein: CASSRDRDNEQFF.

The V gene is TRBV12-5, the J gene TRBJ1-1; possibly TRBD1 for D (6 bases). The CDR3 consists of 14 residues. Germline CDR1 reads LGHNT; CDR2 reads FRNRAP. The V and J ends lost 3 bases and 5 bases respectively, with 13 bases between them. This CDR3 reads CASGFVGAGTEAFF. The CDR3 nucleotides read TGTGCTAGTGGTTTTGTGGGGGCCGGAACTGAAGCTTTCTTT. Based on the CDR3 plus reference TRBV12-5 and TRBJ1-1, the full variable domain is DARVTQTPRHKVTEMGQEVTMRCQPILGHNTVFWYRQTMMQGLELLAYFRNRAPLDDSGMPKDRFSAEMPDATLATLKIQPSEPRDSAVYFCASGFVGAGTEAFFGQGTRLTVV.